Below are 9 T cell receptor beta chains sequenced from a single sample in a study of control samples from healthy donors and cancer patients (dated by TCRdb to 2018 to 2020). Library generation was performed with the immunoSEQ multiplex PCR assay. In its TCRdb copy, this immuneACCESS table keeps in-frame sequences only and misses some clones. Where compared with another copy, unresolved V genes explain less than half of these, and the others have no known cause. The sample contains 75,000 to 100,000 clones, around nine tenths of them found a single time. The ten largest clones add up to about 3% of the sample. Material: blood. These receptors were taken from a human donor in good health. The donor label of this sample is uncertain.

The CDR3 coding sequence is TGCGCCAGCAGCTTGGGGGACTTCGGGGCCAACGTCCTGACTTTC. Residues: CASSLGDFGANVLTF. This chain joins TRBV5-1 and TRBJ2-6; perhaps TRBD2 as D (6 bases). Trimming stripped 0 bases from V and 4 bases from J, with 8 bases between. CDR3 length: 15 residues. The germline CDR1 and CDR2 sequences are SGHRS and YFSETQ.

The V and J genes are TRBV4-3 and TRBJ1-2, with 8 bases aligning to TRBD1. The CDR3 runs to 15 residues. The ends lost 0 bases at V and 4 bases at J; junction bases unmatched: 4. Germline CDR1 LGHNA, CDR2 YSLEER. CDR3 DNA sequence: TGCGCCAGCAGCCAAGAAGGCGGACAGGGCTATGGCTACACCTTC. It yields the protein CASSQEGGQGYGYTF.

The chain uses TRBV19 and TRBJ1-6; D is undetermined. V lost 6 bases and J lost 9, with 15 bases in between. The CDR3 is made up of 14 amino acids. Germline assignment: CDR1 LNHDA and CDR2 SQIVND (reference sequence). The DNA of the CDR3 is TGTGCCAGTAGCCGGAGAGATCCCGGTTCACCCCTCCACTTT. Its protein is CASSRRDPGSPLHF.

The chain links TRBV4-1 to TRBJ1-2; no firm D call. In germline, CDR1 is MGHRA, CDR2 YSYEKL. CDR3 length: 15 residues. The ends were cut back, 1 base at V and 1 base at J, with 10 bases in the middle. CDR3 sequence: CASSQGVRDNYGYTF. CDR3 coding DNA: TGCGCCAGCAGCCAAGGTGTCAGAGATAACTATGGCTACACCTTC.

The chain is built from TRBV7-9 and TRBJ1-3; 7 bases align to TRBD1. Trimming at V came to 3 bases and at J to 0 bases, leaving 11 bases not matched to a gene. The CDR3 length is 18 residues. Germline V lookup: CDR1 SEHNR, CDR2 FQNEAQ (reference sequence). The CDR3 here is CASSFGTAPTHSGNTIYF. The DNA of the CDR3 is TGTGCCAGCAGCTTCGGGACAGCACCGACTCACTCTGGAAACACCATATATTTT.

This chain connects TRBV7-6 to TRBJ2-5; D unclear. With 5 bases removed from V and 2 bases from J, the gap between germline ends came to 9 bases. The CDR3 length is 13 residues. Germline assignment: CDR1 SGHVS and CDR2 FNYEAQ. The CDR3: CASSPWPQETQYF. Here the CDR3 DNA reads TGTGCCAGCAGCCCGTGGCCTCAAGAGACCCAGTACTTC.

This CDR3 is CASSFFFGGNTEAFF. The DNA of the CDR3 is TGTGCCAGCAGTTTTTTTTTCGGCGGGAACACTGAAGCTTTCTTT. The genes are TRBV27 and TRBJ1-1; the D is unclear. The length of the CDR3 is 15 residues. Germline lookup yields CDR1 MNHEY and CDR2 SMNVEV (reference sequence). V was clipped by 3 bases and J by 1 base, with 12 bases between them.

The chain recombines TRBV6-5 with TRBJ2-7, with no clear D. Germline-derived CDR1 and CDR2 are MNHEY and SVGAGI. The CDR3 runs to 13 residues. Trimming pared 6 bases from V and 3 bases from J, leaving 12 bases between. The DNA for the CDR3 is TGTGCCAGCAGACACAGACAATTCTACGAGCAGTACTTC. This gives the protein CASRHRQFYEQYF.

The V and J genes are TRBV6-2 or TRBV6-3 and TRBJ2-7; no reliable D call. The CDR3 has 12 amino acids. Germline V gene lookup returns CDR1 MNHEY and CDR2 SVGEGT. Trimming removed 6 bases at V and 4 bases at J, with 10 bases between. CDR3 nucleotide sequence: TGTGCCAGCAGCCCGACACTTTACGAGCAGTACGTC. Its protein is CASSPTLYEQYV.